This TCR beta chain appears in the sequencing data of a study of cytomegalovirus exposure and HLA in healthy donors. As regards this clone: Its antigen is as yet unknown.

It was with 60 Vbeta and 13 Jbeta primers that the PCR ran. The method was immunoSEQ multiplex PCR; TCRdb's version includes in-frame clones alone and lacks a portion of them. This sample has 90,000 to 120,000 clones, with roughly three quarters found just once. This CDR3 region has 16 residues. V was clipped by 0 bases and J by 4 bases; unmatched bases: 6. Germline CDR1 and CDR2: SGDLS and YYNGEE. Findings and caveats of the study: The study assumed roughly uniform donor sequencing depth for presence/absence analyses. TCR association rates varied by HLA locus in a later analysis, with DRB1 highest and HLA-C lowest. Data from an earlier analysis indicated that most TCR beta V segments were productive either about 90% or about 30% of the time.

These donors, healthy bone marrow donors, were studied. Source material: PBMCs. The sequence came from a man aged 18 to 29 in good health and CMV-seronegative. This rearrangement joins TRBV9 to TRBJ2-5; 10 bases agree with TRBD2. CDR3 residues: CASSVGGLAGVETQYF. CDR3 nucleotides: TGTGCCAGCAGCGTAGGGGGGCTAGCGGGGGTAGAGACCCAGTACTTC.